Below, 11 T cell receptor beta chains from the same sample are listed, as sequenced in a study of read filtering for tumor transcriptome and immune sequencing. This library used 300 to 500 ng RNA and molecular barcoded adaptors spanning alpha/delta and beta/gamma chains. TCRdb re-derived calls from the reads in MiXCR, one entry per CDR3 protein. The profile covers 90,000 or so distinct CDR3 sequences, with roughly 21% appearing a single time and 11% taken by the ten largest. The sequenced sample consisted of a population of CD138-negative cells sorted from bone marrow. The receptors originated from a donor aged 40 or over with multiple myeloma.

This chain links TRBV5-1 with TRBJ2-5; the D call may be TRBD1 or TRBD2 (6 bases each). Germline V CDR1 and CDR2: SGHRS, YFSETQ. The CDR3 has 15 amino acids. The V and J ends lost 2 bases and 1 base respectively, with 12 bases between them. The CDR3 loop is CASSLTGALQETQYF. DNA of the CDR3: TGCGCCAGCAGCTTAACGGGGGCGCTCCAAGAGACCCAGTACTTC.

This clonotype has at least ten counts. The CDR3, as DNA: TGCGCCAGCTCGCGCTACCCCCGAAGTGGACTAGCGGGGGTCATGGCCTCCTACAATGAGCAGTTCTTC. Protein: CASSRYPRSGLAGVMASYNEQFF. The chain links TRBV5-1 to TRBJ2-1, with 13 bases identical to TRBD2. The CDR3 extends over 23 amino acids. The germline V gene encodes CDR1 SGHRS and CDR2 YFSETQ. The V and J ends lost 7 bases and 0 bases, in that order; junction bases with no gene match: 25.

For this clonotype: An end of the junction does not agree with germline; a read error may underlie this. This chain joins TRBV3-1 and TRBJ2-5; D assignment may be TRBD1 or TRBD2 (6 bases each). CDR1 LGHDT and CDR2 YNNKEL come from the germline V gene (reference sequence). The CDR3 contains 15 residues. The CDR3 here is CASSQAGALQENQYF. The CDR3 DNA sequence: TGTGCCAGCAGCCAAGCGGGGGCCCTCCAAGAGAACCAGTACTTC.

This clonotype was detected many times. The rearrangement links TRBV4-1 to TRBJ1-4; perhaps TRBD1 as D (5 bases). Deletions cut 3 bases from V and 5 bases from J, with 16 bases between. Germline-derived CDR1 and CDR2 are MGHRA and YSYEKL. The CDR3 spans 16 residues. The CDR3 loop reads CASSQAPGPRNEKLFF. The CDR3 DNA reads TGCGCCAGCAGCCAGGCCCCGGGACCGAGGAATGAAAAACTGTTTTTT.

The chain links TRBV28 to TRBJ2-7; either TRBD1 or TRBD2 may fit D (6 bases each). This CDR3 spans 13 amino acids. V was pared by 7 bases and J by 3 bases, with 13 bases between. The germline gives CDR1 MDHEN, CDR2 SYDVKM. CDR3 loop: CASKNREDYEQYF. CDR3 nucleotide sequence: TGTGCCAGCAAAAACAGGGAGGACTACGAGCAGTACTTC.

This clonotype was detected many times. V usage is TRBV2 and J usage is TRBJ2-3; D is perhaps TRBD2 (5 bases). Between the trimmed V and J ends, which lost 7 bases and 0 bases, there was a span of 8 bases. Germline V gives CDR1 SNHLY, CDR2 FYNNEI. This CDR3 has 13 amino acids. The DNA of the CDR3 is TGTGCCAGCAAAGAGCGGAGCACAGATACGCAGTATTTT. This encodes CASKERSTDTQYF.

This clonotype was detected many times. This chain links TRBV14 with TRBJ2-7; D is undetermined. The V and J ends lost 4 bases and 4 bases respectively, with 11 bases between them. Germline CDR1 reads SGHDN; CDR2 reads FVKESK. There are 13 residues in the CDR3. Here the CDR3 reads CASSRQIGYEQYF. CDR3 coding DNA: TGTGCCAGCAGCCGACAAATTGGGTACGAGCAGTACTTC.

In this sample, this clonotype turned up many times. The J gene is TRBJ2-5, the V gene TRBV29-1, with D maybe TRBD2 (7 bases). V lost 4 bases, J lost 5 bases, and 14 bases lay in between. CDR1 is SQVTM, CDR2 ANQGSEA, per germline. The CDR3 covers 13 residues. The CDR3 DNA reads as TGCAGCGTTGGAGGGGGGGTGCAGGAGACCCAGTACTTC. Residues: CSVGGGVQETQYF.

Regarding this clonotype: A clone one base away is much larger, so this may be a read error. The V and J genes are TRBV20-1 and TRBJ2-3; D remains unclear. CDR3 size: 13 residues. Trimming took off 3 bases at V and 8 bases at J, with 15 bases between the two ends. CDR1 is DFQATT and CDR2 is SNEGSKA in the germline V gene (reference sequence). The CDR3 loop is CSARPARPATQYF. The CDR3 bases are TGCAGTGCTAGGCCCGCTAGGCCAGCTACGCAGTATTTT.

Sample share makes this clonotype medium-sized. The chain links TRBV28 to TRBJ2-1; 10 bases line up with TRBD2. This CDR3 region has 16 residues. J lost 3 bases, V lost 1 base, and 3 bases had no gene match. From germline, CDR1 is MDHEN and CDR2 SYDVKM. The CDR3 nucleotides are TGTGCCAGCAGTTTATTGGGACTAGCGAACTACAATGAGCAGTTCTTC. It codes for CASSLLGLANYNEQFF.

Comment on this clonotype: The junction departs from germline at one end; a sequencing error may be responsible. The genes are TRBV6-6 and TRBJ2-1; possible D gene TRBD2, 6 bases. The CDR3 extends over 12 amino acids. Per the germline V gene, CDR1 is MNHNY and CDR2 is SVGAGI (reference sequence). The CDR3 nucleotides read TGTGCCAGCGCAGGGACTTACAATGAGCGGTTCTTC. Translated, it gives CASAGTYNERFF.